This TCR beta chain was captured by sequencing in a study of shared clonotypes between healthy human individuals. Profiled with immunoSEQ multiplex PCR; TCRdb holds only in-frame clones, not every one. The profile shows around 690,000 clones, 80% to 95% of them singletons. V was shortened by 2 bases and J by 6 bases, with 19 bases between the two germline ends. CDR1 and CDR2 from the germline V gene are MGHRA and YSYEKL. The CDR3 is 16 residues long. Input material: memory CD8+ T cells from PBMCs. Subset described: CD45RO+ cells pooled with CCR7-negative TemRA cells. The receptor's source is a man aged 18 to 30 in good health. Some clones in this sample may be carry-over from other donors' samples. The rearrangement uses TRBV4-1 and TRBJ1-1, with D possibly TRBD1 on 6 matching bases. DNA of the CDR3: TGCGCCAGCAGCCAATCGGCGGGCCAGGGGTTCCCTGAAGCTTTCTTT. Amino acids: CASSQSAGQGFPEAFF.